The present TCR beta chain was sequenced within a study of T cell responses to AZD1222 COVID-19 vaccine (dated by TCRdb to the early 2020s). Turning to the overall study: AZD1222 recipients with second doses at about 4 weeks or about 12 weeks were pooled, because spike-specific TCR depth and breadth did not differ between schedules. TCR sequencing was performed for 233 trial participants, of whom roughly 200 were given two doses of AZD1222 and around 25 were given two doses of MenACWY control vaccine. Enrollment into the trials was organized by age into subgroups of 18-55, 56-69 and 70-plus years, and those subgroups contained approximately 150, 30 and 60 TCR-sequenced participants, respectively. General study outcomes and caveats: In the small 56-69-year group, the increase in depth fell short of significance, most likely because of low power. The whole spike protein was spanned by vaccine-associated CD4 TCRs, and dominant responses were seen in regions 160-218 and 743-854. Epitopes outside the regions mutated in the B.1.351 and B.1.1.7 variants were reportedly recognized by nearly half of the unique spike-specific TCRs. After two AZD1222 doses, spike-specific TCR breadth and depth were significantly higher than at day 0 and than in MenACWY recipients. Participants were mostly white British and included more females than males, and it was suggested by the authors that clonal diversity may have been underestimated. Because no day 14 peak-response samples were available, the repertoires could be characterized only after the peak T cell response. Conclusions about previously exposed vaccinees are limited because only a handful of AZD1222 recipients were SARS-CoV-2 seropositive at baseline.

As for this clone: Its antigen is not yet known. No quality values exist for individual bases; no much larger clone is one base distant.

The CDR3 regions of human TCRbeta chains were analyzed by immunosequencing. In the authors' own workflow: Repertoire TCRs were matched against a reference library of SARS-CoV-2-specific TCRs generated with the MIRA antigen-specificity platform. Breadth meant the fraction of unique TCRs that were SARS-CoV-2-associated, whereas depth meant the fraction of total T cells that were SARS-CoV-2-associated. Using the MIRA data, each spike-specific TCR was mapped to the spike region that the TCR reacts to and placed in a CD4 or CD8 class. Log10-transformed breadth and depth values were compared by one-way ANOVA with Sidak's multiple comparisons tests. This is the immuneACCESS table as TCRdb keeps it, with only in-frame sequences that have V and J called. A part of the clones is gone; compared with another copy, unresolved V genes explain less than half, and the rest is unexplained. That table is the source of V, J and clone size, and D and trimming were worked out from the DNA. For this sample there are about 96,000 clones; roughly 90% appear just once. The ten largest make up 2.8% of the sample.

The time point label of this sample denotes: baseline before first vaccination. Vaccinee samples came from UK trials COV001 and COV002, including a single-blind randomized controlled phase 2/3 trial of AZD1222 (ChAdOx1 nCoV-19) in healthy adults. For TCRbeta chain sequencing, PBMC samples were collected from trial participants at day 0 and at day 28 after the second dose. V loses 2 bases, J loses 5 bases, and the germline ends lie 6 bases apart. The germline V gene encodes CDR1 SGHNT and CDR2 YENEEA. The CDR3 starts with the cysteine, ends with the phenylalanine, and has 13 residues. CDR3 DNA only is kept here, 39 bases in frame from base 1.

This TCR was recovered from an adult in good health. Rearrangement joined TRBV11-3 to TRBJ2-2; confidence is insufficient to name the D gene. Sample: peripheral blood, taken on day 0 of AZD1222 vaccination. The CDR3 corresponds to CASSLLATGELFF. The DNA sequence is given as TGTGCCAGCAGCTTACTGGCGACCGGGGAGCTGTTTTTT.